A selection of T cell receptor beta chains follows, all from one sample in a study of blood T cell repertoires in COVID-19. The repertoire was sequenced with immunoSEQ multiplex PCR; TCRdb's copy has only in-frame clones and lacks some. The data contain roughly 180,000 clones, around 83% of them singletons. What was sequenced was peripheral blood. These receptors originate from a woman between 25 and 40 years old with active or convalescent COVID-19. Both conserved end residues are part of each CDR3. A D gene is named only where the DNA matches it firmly. A clone size is listed for some rows: how often the clone was seen (once, few, many), or a class if it is expanded.

>.|.|16|TRBV28|TRBJ2-7
CASTRQRADIYYEQYF
TGTGCCAGCACCCGACAACGGGCGGACATTTACTACGAGCAGTACTTC
>.|TRBD2|17|TRBV4-2|TRBJ2-7
CASSQELAGGSYYEQYF
TGTGCCAGCAGCCAAGAACTAGCGGGGGGGTCCTACTACGAGCAGTACTTC
>.|TRBD2|16|TRBV14|TRBJ2-1
CASSPGTSGDYNEQFF
TGTGCCAGCAGCCCCGGGACTAGCGGGGACTATAATGAGCAGTTCTTC
>.|TRBD1|15|TRBV28|TRBJ2-5
CASSSPLTGKETQYF
TGTGCCAGCAGTTCCCCCCTGACAGGGAAAGAGACCCAGTACTTC
>.|.|14|TRBV7-9|TRBJ1-1
CASSLAGENTEAFF
TGTGCCAGCAGCTTAGCCGGGGAGAACACTGAAGCTTTCTTT
>.|TRBD2|15|TRBV30|TRBJ2-3
CAWSKGLATADTQYF
TGTGCCTGGAGTAAGGGACTAGCGACTGCAGATACGCAGTATTTT
>.|TRBD1|16|TRBV4-1|TRBJ2-1
CASSQPDRVTYNEQFF
TGCGCCAGCAGCCAACCCGACAGGGTAACGTACAATGAGCAGTTCTTC
>.|.|14|TRBV19|TRBJ1-1
CASSINPQGTEAFF
TGTGCCAGTAGTATTAATCCCCAGGGCACTGAAGCTTTCTTT
>.|.|14|TRBV11-2|TRBJ2-7
CASSTKQGPYEQYF
TGTGCCAGCAGCACGAAACAGGGCCCCTACGAGCAGTACTTC
>.|.|14|TRBV5-4|TRBJ2-3
CASSSPTRSDTQYF
TGTGCCAGCAGCTCGCCGACTAGATCAGATACGCAGTATTTT
>.|.|13|TRBV7-9|TRBJ1-2
CASSPTAPYGYTF
TGTGCCAGCAGCCCGACAGCTCCCTATGGCTACACCTTC
>.|.|16|TRBV7-9|TRBJ2-7
CASSLARRGGSYEQYF
TGTGCCAGCAGCTTAGCGCGTAGGGGGGGATCCTACGAGCAGTACTTC
>.|.|14|TRBV27|TRBJ1-2
CASSFRPGDYSYTF
TGTGCCAGCAGTTTTCGCCCCGGGGACTATAGCTACACCTTC
>.|TRBD2|14|TRBV28|TRBJ2-7
CASSPRTSRDEQYF
TGTGCCAGCAGTCCCAGGACTAGTCGAGACGAGCAGTACTTC
>.|.|14|TRBV29-1|TRBJ1-3
CSVGSGVAGNTIYF
TGCAGCGTTGGGTCAGGGGTCGCTGGAAACACCATATATTTT
>.|TRBD2|15|TRBV6-6|TRBJ2-5
CASSYLGLSSGTQYF
TGTGCCAGCAGTTACTTGGGACTATCGTCAGGGACCCAGTACTTC
>.|TRBD1|16|TRBV5-6|TRBJ1-6
CASSFGQGVRNSPLHF
TGTGCCAGCAGCTTTGGGCAGGGGGTTCGAAATTCACCCCTCCACTTT
>.|TRBD1|14|TRBV7-2|TRBJ1-2
CASTPTGIPGGYTF
TGTGCCAGCACCCCGACAGGGATTCCGGGCGGCTACACCTTC
>.|TRBD2|14|TRBV6-5|TRBJ2-5
CASTGTSGRATQYF
TGTGCCAGCACCGGGACTAGCGGGAGAGCGACCCAGTACTTC
>.|TRBD1|18|TRBV15|TRBJ2-6
CATSRPGQASSGANVLTF
TGTGCCACCAGCAGACCGGGACAGGCGAGTTCTGGGGCCAACGTCCTGACTTTC
>.|.|14|TRBV6-5|TRBJ2-7
CASSSLSVAYEQYF
TGTGCCAGCAGTTCGCTGTCGGTAGCCTACGAGCAGTACTTC
>.|TRBD1|17|TRBV24-1|TRBJ1-4
CATSDFTLDRVGEKLFF
TGTGCCACCAGTGATTTTACCTTGGACAGGGTTGGGGAAAAACTGTTTTTT
>.|TRBD1|15|TRBV5-1|TRBJ2-3
CASSLRQGSTDTQYF
TGCGCCAGCAGCTTACGACAGGGCAGCACAGATACGCAGTATTTT
>.|TRBD2|15|TRBV28|TRBJ2-4
CASSLTSGAKNIQYF
TGTGCCAGCTCCTTGACTAGCGGGGCCAAAAACATTCAGTACTTC
>.|TRBD2|18|TRBV4-1|TRBJ2-6
CASSPLAGGPSGANVLTF
TGCGCCAGCAGCCCACTAGCGGGAGGGCCGTCTGGGGCCAACGTCCTGACTTTC
>.|TRBD1|16|TRBV6-1|TRBJ1-4
CASSEKEGQGNEKLFF
TGTGCCAGCAGTGAAAAAGAGGGACAGGGGAATGAAAAACTGTTTTTT
>.|TRBD1|14|TRBV27|TRBJ2-1
CASSLLIRTGKLVF
TGTGCCAGCAGTTTATTAATCCGGACAGGGAAGTTAGTCTTC
>.|.|12|TRBV19|TRBJ1-1
CASSVVNTEAFF
TGTGCCAGTAGCGTAGTGAACACTGAAGCTTTCTTT
>.|.|15|TRBV6-6|TRBJ1-4
CASSYSRRVYEKLFF
TGTGCCAGCAGTTACTCAAGGAGGGTTTATGAAAAACTGTTTTTT
>.|.|15|TRBV3-1/TRBV3-2|TRBJ2-5
CASSQAGSSQETQYF
TGTGCCAGCAGCCAAGCGGGTAGTAGCCAAGAGACCCAGTACTTC
>.|.|15|TRBV5-4|TRBJ2-1
CASSLPRVSYNEQFF
TGTGCCAGCAGCCTCCCGAGGGTCAGCTACAATGAGCAGTTCTTC
>.|.|14|TRBV7-9|TRBJ1-6
CASSSISIASPLHF
TGTGCCAGCAGTTCAATCAGTATTGCCTCACCCCTCCACTTT
>.|.|13|TRBV13|TRBJ1-2
CASSLGGRDGYTF
TGTGCCAGCAGCTTAGGGGGGAGGGATGGCTACACCTTC
>.|.|12|TRBV6-5|TRBJ2-1
CASRRDWNEQFF
TGTGCCAGCAGGAGGGACTGGAATGAGCAGTTCTTC
>.|.|13|TRBV10-1|TRBJ1-5
CASSRKGNQPQHF
TGCGCCAGCAGTAGGAAGGGGAATCAGCCCCAGCATTTT
>.|TRBD2|15|TRBV4-1|TRBJ2-3
CASSRERDGTDTQYF
TGCGCCAGCAGCCGAGAGCGGGATGGCACAGATACGCAGTATTTT
>.|TRBD1|13|TRBV28|TRBJ1-1
CASRGQEFREAFF
TGTGCCAGCAGAGGACAGGAGTTTAGGGAAGCTTTCTTT
>.|TRBD2|15|TRBV29-1|TRBJ2-1
CSVEGGRALRNEQFF
TGCAGCGTTGAGGGCGGGAGGGCCTTAAGGAATGAGCAGTTCTTC
>once|.|14|TRBV7-6|TRBJ1-1
CASSLEGVNTEAFF
TGTGCCAGCAGCTTAGAGGGAGTTAACACTGAAGCTTTCTTT
>.|TRBD1|17|TRBV24-1|TRBJ1-5
CATSDKSGGYSNQPQHF
TGTGCCACCAGTGATAAATCAGGGGGATATAGCAATCAGCCCCAGCATTTT
>.|.|15|TRBV6-5|TRBJ1-1
CASQSVGPLNTEAFF
TGTGCCAGCCAGAGCGTGGGGCCGTTGAACACTGAAGCTTTCTTT
>.|.|13|TRBV6-5|TRBJ1-2
CASTYDRSYGYTF
TGTGCCAGCACCTACGACAGGAGCTATGGCTACACCTTC
>.|.|15|TRBV11-2|TRBJ2-2
CASSQLGADTGELFF
TGTGCCAGCAGCCAATTAGGGGCGGACACCGGGGAGCTGTTTTTT
>.|.|15|TRBV6-1|TRBJ1-2
CASSEWGRADYGYTF
TGTGCCAGCAGTGAATGGGGCAGGGCGGACTATGGCTACACCTTC
>.|TRBD2|15|TRBV2|TRBJ2-2
CASSDIRGGTGELFF
TGTGCCAGCAGTGATATTCGGGGGGGCACCGGGGAGCTGTTTTTT
>.|TRBD1|15|TRBV2|TRBJ2-7
CASSELGQGVFEQYF
TGTGCCAGCAGTGAACTTGGACAGGGGGTGTTCGAGCAGTACTTC
>.|TRBD1|16|TRBV3-1/TRBV3-2|TRBJ1-3
CASSLRGQGVGNTIYF
TGTGCCAGCAGCCTACGTGGACAGGGGGTAGGAAACACCATATATTTT
>.|TRBD1|13|TRBV6-6|TRBJ1-1
CAGRDRGGTEAFF
TGTGCCGGCCGGGACAGGGGCGGAACTGAAGCTTTCTTT
>.|TRBD1|14|TRBV4-1|TRBJ1-1
CASSQDRGLEEAFF
TGCGCCAGCAGCCAGGACAGGGGGCTGGAGGAAGCTTTCTTT
>.|.|15|TRBV6-1|TRBJ2-1
CASSEVASRRNEQFF
TGTGCCAGCAGTGAAGTGGCCAGCAGGAGGAATGAGCAGTTCTTC
>.|.|13|TRBV2|TRBJ2-7
CASRQASSYEQYF
TGTGCCAGCAGACAGGCGAGCTCCTACGAGCAGTACTTC
>.|.|14|TRBV5-1|TRBJ2-5
CASSFTESQETQYF
TGCGCCAGCAGCTTTACAGAGAGCCAAGAGACCCAGTACTTC
>.|.|15|TRBV6-1|TRBJ1-5
CASSEGGGGNQPQHF
TGTGCCAGCAGTGAAGGGGGGGGTGGCAATCAGCCCCAGCATTTT
>.|.|13|TRBV12-5|TRBJ1-1
CASEKQGTGEAFF
TGTGCTAGTGAGAAACAGGGAACTGGCGAAGCTTTCTTT